This T cell receptor (beta chain) derives from a study of CD8 T cells in ankylosing spondylitis. Overall study results and limits: Significant enrichment of disease-linked clones was reportedly seen in matched ankylosing spondylitis synovial fluid. What seemed typical of ankylosing spondylitis blood was a TCR beta motif built from several highly homologous variants. Peripheral blood held disease-linked clones only at relatively low frequency, and these were CD8+.

This clonotype was seen at least ten times. Its antigen is currently unknown. Quantitative barcoded 5'-RACE was used to prepare TCR beta libraries. Each CDR3 protein gets one entry after TCRdb re-called the 5' RACE reads with MiXCR. The table has about 25,000 distinct CDR3 sequences, about 2.6% seen once; the top ten hold 7.7%. This clonotype originated in a female donor with ankylosing spondylitis or in good health (not recorded which). The sample comprised blood, either unsorted or a sorted T cell fraction (not recorded which).

The CDR3 loop reads CASSVGTGGGQETQYF. CDR3 DNA: TGTGCCAGCAGCGTAGGAACGGGAGGGGGACAAGAGACCCAGTACTTC. The genes are TRBV9 and TRBJ2-5; 8 nucleotides align to TRBD2. CDR1 is SGDLS and CDR2 is YYNGEE in the germline V gene. The CDR3 is made up of 16 amino acids. Trimming removed 0 bases from V and 2 bases from J; junction bases left unmatched: 6.